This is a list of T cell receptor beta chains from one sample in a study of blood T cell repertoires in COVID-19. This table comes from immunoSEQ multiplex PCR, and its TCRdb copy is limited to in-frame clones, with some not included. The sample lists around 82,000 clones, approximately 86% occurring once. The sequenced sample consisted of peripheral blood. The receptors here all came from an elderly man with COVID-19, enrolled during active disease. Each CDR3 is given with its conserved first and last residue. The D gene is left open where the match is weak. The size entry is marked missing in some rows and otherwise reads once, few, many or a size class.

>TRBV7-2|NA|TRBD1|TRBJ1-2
CASSRDRGQIYGYTF
TGTGCCAGCAGCCGGGACAGGGGGCAAATCTATGGCTACACCTTC
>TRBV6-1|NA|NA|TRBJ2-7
CASSEIWGNEQYF
TGTGCCAGCAGTGAAATCTGGGGCAACGAGCAGTACTTC
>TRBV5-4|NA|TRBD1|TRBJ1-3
CASSSDRAGNTIYF
TGTGCCAGCAGCTCGGACAGGGCTGGAAACACCATATATTTT
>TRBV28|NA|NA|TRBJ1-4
CASKSPGVRIGEKLFF
TGTGCCAGCAAGTCCCCCGGGGTCCGAATAGGAGAAAAACTGTTTTTT
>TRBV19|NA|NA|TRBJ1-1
CASSPRTPMNTEAFF
TGTGCCAGTAGTCCCCGGACACCAATGAACACTGAAGCTTTCTTT
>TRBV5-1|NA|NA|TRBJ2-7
CASRSAYEQYF
TGCGCCAGCAGATCCGCCTACGAGCAGTACTTC
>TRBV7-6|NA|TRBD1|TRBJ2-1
CASSLGQGVFNEQFF
TGTGCCAGCAGCTTAGGTCAGGGGGTTTTCAATGAGCAGTTCTTC
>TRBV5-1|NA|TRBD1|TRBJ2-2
CASSSTGANTGELFF
TGCGCCAGCAGCTCTACAGGGGCGAACACCGGGGAGCTGTTTTTT
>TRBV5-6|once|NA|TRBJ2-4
CASSPDFLAKNIQYF
TGTGCCAGCAGCCCGGACTTCTTAGCCAAAAACATTCAGTACTTC
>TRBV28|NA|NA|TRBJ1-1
CASSPRRASEAFF
TGTGCCAGCAGTCCCCGCAGGGCGAGTGAAGCTTTCTTT
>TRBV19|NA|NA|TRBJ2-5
CASSVDSQETQYF
TGTGCCAGTAGTGTGGACAGCCAAGAGACCCAGTACTTC
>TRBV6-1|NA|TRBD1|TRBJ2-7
CASSEGTGSSYEQYF
TGTGCCAGCAGTGAAGGGACAGGAAGCTCCTACGAGCAGTACTTC
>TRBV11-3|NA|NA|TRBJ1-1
CASSLGGGGTEAFF
TGTGCCAGCAGCTTAGGAGGCGGCGGCACTGAAGCTTTCTTT
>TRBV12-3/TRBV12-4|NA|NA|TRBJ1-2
CASSRLGYGYTF
TGTGCCAGCAGCAGACTGGGCTATGGCTACACCTTC
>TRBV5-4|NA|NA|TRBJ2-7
CASSLGQGNEQYF
TGTGCCAGCAGCTTGGGGCAGGGAAACGAGCAGTACTTC
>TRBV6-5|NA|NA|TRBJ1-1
CASSTGFGAFF
TGTGCCAGCAGCACAGGGTTTGGAGCTTTCTTT
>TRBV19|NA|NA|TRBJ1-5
CASHSGRTYSNQPQHF
TGTGCCAGTCATAGCGGGCGGACGTATAGCAATCAGCCCCAGCATTTT
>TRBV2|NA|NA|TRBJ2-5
CASSEDRAQETQYF
TGTGCCAGCAGTGAAGACAGGGCCCAAGAGACCCAGTACTTC
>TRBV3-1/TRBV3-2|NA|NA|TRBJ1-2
CASSQEVREGYTF
TGTGCCAGCAGCCAAGAAGTGAGGGAGGGCTACACCTTC
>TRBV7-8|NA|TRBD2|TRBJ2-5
CASSIPGTSQETQYF
TGTGCCAGCAGCATCCCCGGGACTAGCCAAGAGACCCAGTACTTC
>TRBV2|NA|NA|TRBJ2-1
CASNEGSEQFF
TGTGCCAGCAATGAGGGTAGCGAGCAGTTCTTC
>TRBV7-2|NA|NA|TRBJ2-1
CASSLDGTGSYNEQFF
TGTGCCAGCAGCTTAGACGGGACTGGCTCCTACAATGAGCAGTTCTTC
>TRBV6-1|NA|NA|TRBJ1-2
CASSEEMTEGYGYTF
TGTGCCAGCAGTGAGGAGATGACAGAAGGCTATGGCTACACCTTC
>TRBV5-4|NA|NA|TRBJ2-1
CASSPGLTTYNEQFF
TGTGCCAGCAGCCCCGGACTGACTACCTACAATGAGCAGTTCTTC
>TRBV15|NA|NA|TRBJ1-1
CATSRDQWGPEAFF
TGTGCCACCAGCAGAGATCAATGGGGCCCTGAAGCTTTCTTT
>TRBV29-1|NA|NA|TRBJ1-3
CSVASGGYSGNTIYF
TGCAGCGTGGCGTCTGGGGGGTACTCTGGAAACACCATATATTTT
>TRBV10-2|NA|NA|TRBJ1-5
CASSERGIPSNQPQHF
TGCGCCAGCAGTGAGCGGGGAATCCCTAGCAATCAGCCCCAGCATTTT
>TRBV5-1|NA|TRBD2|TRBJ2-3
CASSLEAGGTDTQYF
TGCGCCAGCAGCTTGGAGGCGGGGGGCACAGATACGCAGTATTTT
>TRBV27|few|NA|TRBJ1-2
CASSSPGGYGYTF
TGTGCCAGCAGTTCCCCAGGTGGCTATGGCTACACCTTC
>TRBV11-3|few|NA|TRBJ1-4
CASSFGSDRLFF
TGTGCCAGCAGCTTCGGGTCCGATCGACTGTTTTTT
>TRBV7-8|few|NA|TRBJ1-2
CASSLGGLYYGYTF
TGTGCCAGCAGCTTGGGGGGGCTTTACTATGGCTACACCTTC
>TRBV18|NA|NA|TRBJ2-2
CASSPNLDRTGELFF
TGTGCCAGCTCACCCAATCTCGACAGAACCGGGGAGCTGTTTTTT
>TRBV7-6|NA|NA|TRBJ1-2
CASSWPNQGSRYGYTF
TGTGCCAGCAGCTGGCCCAACCAGGGTTCTAGGTATGGCTACACCTTC
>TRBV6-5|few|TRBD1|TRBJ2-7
CASSLRGQSSYEQYF
TGTGCCAGCAGTCTTAGGGGACAGTCCTCCTACGAGCAGTACTTC
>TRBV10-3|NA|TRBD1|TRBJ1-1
CAIRGDQGQGSKETEAFF
TGTGCCATCAGAGGGGACCAGGGACAGGGCTCTAAGGAAACTGAAGCTTTCTTT
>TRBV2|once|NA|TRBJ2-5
CASSERAYQETQYF
TGTGCCAGCAGTGAGCGGGCATACCAAGAGACCCAGTACTTC
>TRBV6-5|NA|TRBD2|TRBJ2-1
CACTPSGGSNEQFF
TGTGCCTGTACCCCTAGCGGGGGGAGTAATGAGCAGTTCTTC
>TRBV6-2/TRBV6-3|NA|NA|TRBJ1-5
CASSYIGGAGQPQHF
TGTGCCAGCAGTTACATTGGGGGGGCAGGTCAGCCCCAGCATTTT
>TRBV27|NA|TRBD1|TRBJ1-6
CASSPTGVHSPLHF
TGTGCCAGCAGTCCGACAGGGGTGCATTCACCCCTCCACTTT
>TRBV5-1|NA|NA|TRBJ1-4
CASSLGGVSEKLFF
TGCGCCAGCAGCTTGGGGGGGGTCAGTGAAAAACTGTTTTTT
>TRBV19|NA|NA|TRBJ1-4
CASRKQGATNEKLFF
TGTGCCAGTAGAAAACAGGGAGCAACTAATGAAAAACTGTTTTTT
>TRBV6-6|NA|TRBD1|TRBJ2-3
CASILPPTGMTDTQYF
TGTGCCAGCATTCTACCTCCGACAGGGATGACAGATACGCAGTATTTT
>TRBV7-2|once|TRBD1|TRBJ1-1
CASRTGGMGTEAFF
TGTGCCAGCAGGACAGGGGGGATGGGCACTGAAGCTTTCTTT
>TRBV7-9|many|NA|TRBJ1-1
CASILSTGGEAFF
TGTGCCAGCATCCTATCGACGGGAGGTGAAGCTTTCTTT
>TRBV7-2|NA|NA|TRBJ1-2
CASRVANYGYTF
TGTGCCTCCCGAGTCGCTAACTATGGCTACACCTTC
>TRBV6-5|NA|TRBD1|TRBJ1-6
CASSRGQGASPLHF
TGTGCCAGCAGTCGAGGACAGGGGGCTTCACCCCTCCACTTT
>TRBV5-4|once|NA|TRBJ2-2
CASSSWTVDTGELFF
TGTGCCAGCAGCTCTTGGACAGTGGACACCGGGGAGCTGTTTTTT
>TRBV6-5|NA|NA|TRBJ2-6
CASSYLSGANVLTF
TGTGCCAGCAGTTACCTCTCTGGGGCCAACGTCCTGACTTTC
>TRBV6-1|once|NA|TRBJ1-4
CASSELQGSTNEKLFF
TGTGCCAGCAGTGAATTACAGGGTTCAACTAATGAAAAACTGTTTTTT
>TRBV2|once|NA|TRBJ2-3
CASSEAGVLTYTQYF
TGTGCCAGCAGTGAAGCAGGGGTCCTCACGTATACGCAGTATTTT
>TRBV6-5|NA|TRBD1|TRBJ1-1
CASRPPGQMNTEAFF
TGTGCCAGCAGACCACCGGGACAGATGAACACTGAAGCTTTCTTT
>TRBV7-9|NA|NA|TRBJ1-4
CASSYGQGEKLFF
TGTGCCAGCAGCTACGGGCAGGGCGAAAAACTGTTTTTT
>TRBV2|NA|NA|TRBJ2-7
CASRRQPREQYF
TGTGCCAGCCGAAGACAACCTCGGGAGCAGTACTTC
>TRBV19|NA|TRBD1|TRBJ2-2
CASSIDRANTGELFF
TGTGCCAGTAGTATCGACAGGGCGAACACCGGGGAGCTGTTTTTT
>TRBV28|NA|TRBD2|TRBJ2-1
CASSKSGGGRSSIEQFF
TGTGCCAGCAGTAAGAGCGGGGGGGGTCGTTCATCAATTGAGCAGTTCTTC
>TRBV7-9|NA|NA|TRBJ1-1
CASTPQPGGEAFF
TGTGCCAGCACCCCCCAACCCGGGGGTGAAGCTTTCTTT